One T cell receptor (beta chain) is described in this entry. Antigen specificity is unknown. This entry is derived from a study of tumor-infiltrating lymphocytes in localized non-small cell lung cancer. Study-level points and caveats: Available tissue quantity limited TCR sequencing to a patient subset. TCRbeta sequencing showed higher T cell infiltration in tumors than uninvolved lung. IM1 and IM2 tumors showed no difference in T-cell fraction.

V lost 4 bases and J lost 7; bases outside the gene matches: 11. The CDR3 sequence is 16 residues long. The germline V gene encodes CDR1 SGDLS and CDR2 YYNGEE. Clones were read by immunoSEQ multiplex PCR, and TCRdb kept only the in-frame ones, dropping some. The sample consists of 10,000 or so clones, approximately 78% of them appearing once. The chain couples TRBV9 to TRBJ2-1; 10 positions match TRBD2. The sequence was obtained from a human donor with non-small cell lung cancer. Sequenced: lung tumor tissue. The CDR3 DNA follows: TGTGCCAGCAGCAGCCGAGCGGGAGGGCCTTTGAATGAGCAGTTCTTC. This translates into CASSSRAGGPLNEQFF.